Shown below are 32 T cell receptor beta chains from a single sample sequenced in a study of blood T cells in healthy people across ages. For the second PCR, which ran for roughly 7 to 11 cycles, a sample-barcoded 5' primer and a J-beta primer mix were used. In TCRdb, the 5' RACE reads were re-called with MiXCR into one record per CDR3 protein. The sample lists about 560,000 distinct CDR3 sequences, about 27% occurring once. The same data also went into a second study, on T cells of mothers and their children.

Sequencing input: blood. The receptors come from a boy aged 2-9 years in good health.

This clonotype was observed a few times. The chain uses TRBV20-1 and TRBJ2-7, with TRBD2 matching 9 bases. The CDR3 is 16 residues long. Germline CDR1 reads DFQATT; CDR2 reads SNEGSKA (reference sequence). V dropped 3 bases and J dropped 2; count of bases not matched to a gene: 11. The CDR3 protein is CSASSASGKGTYEQYF. For the CDR3, the DNA is TGCAGTGCTAGCTCGGCTAGCGGGAAGGGGACCTACGAGCAGTACTTC.

The chain uses TRBV28 and TRBJ2-5; D is unclear. CDR3 length equals 15 residues. V was pared by 5 bases and J by 1 base, with 14 bases between. From germline, CDR1 is MDHEN and CDR2 SYDVKM. The CDR3 sequence is CASSPRTESQETQYF. In nucleotides, the CDR3 is TGTGCCAGCAGTCCACGGACGGAGTCCCAAGAGACCCAGTACTTC.

This sequence joins TRBV12-3 or TRBV12-4 and TRBJ2-1; D might be TRBD1 (6 bases). Between the trimmed V and J ends, which lost 4 bases and 3 bases, there was a span of 7 bases. This CDR3 is 13 amino acids long. Here the CDR3 DNA reads TGTGCCAGCAGTTGGACAGTCTACAATGAGCAGTTCTTC. This encodes CASSWTVYNEQFF.

This rearrangement joins TRBV9 to TRBJ2-6; D gene uncertain. Between the trimmed V and J ends, which lost 2 bases and 2 bases, there was a span of 8 bases. This CDR3 comprises 15 residues. CDR1 SGDLS and CDR2 YYNGEE come from the germline V gene. The CDR3 is CASSVYSAGANVLTF. In nucleotides, the CDR3 is TGTGCCAGCAGCGTTTACTCGGCTGGGGCCAACGTCCTGACTTTC.

This clonotype was seen a few times. The V call is TRBV30, the J call TRBJ2-1; 9 nucleotides line up with TRBD2. V was pared by 0 bases and J by 8 bases, with 11 bases of the junction left unmatched. CDR1 is GTSNPN, CDR2 SVGIG, per germline (reference sequence). This CDR3 is built from 16 residues. This CDR3 is CAWSVGGRADWDEQFF. The CDR3, as DNA: TGTGCCTGGAGTGTCGGCGGGAGGGCCGATTGGGATGAGCAGTTCTTC.

The rearrangement uses TRBV3-1 and TRBJ1-4, with D perhaps matching TRBD1 (6 bases). The ends were cut back, 0 bases at V and 8 bases at J, with 19 bases in the middle. Germline assignment: CDR1 LGHDT and CDR2 YNNKEL (reference sequence). The CDR3 length is 17 residues. The CDR3 coding sequence is TGTGCCAGCAGCCAAGATTTCCGGGCGGGGGCAGGAGAAAAACTGTTTTTT. Its translation is CASSQDFRAGAGEKLFF.

A few counts support this clonotype. This rearrangement joins TRBV14 to TRBJ1-6, with D tentatively TRBD1 (6 bases). Trimming removed 3 bases from V and 10 bases from J, with 19 bases in between. Per germline, CDR1 SGHDN and CDR2 FVKESK. This CDR3 is 16 amino acids long. CDR3 amino acids: CASSHPGTKGGSPLHF. The DNA of the CDR3 is TGTGCCAGCAGCCACCCTGGGACAAAAGGCGGGTCACCCCTCCACTTT.

The genes are TRBV6-5 and TRBJ1-1; 9 bases are shared with TRBD1. This CDR3 comprises 15 residues. V dropped 6 bases and J dropped 1; count of bases not matched to a gene: 6. The germline V gene has CDR1 MNHEY and CDR2 SVGAGI. CDR3 loop: CASRWTGEENTEAFF. In DNA, the CDR3 is TGTGCCAGCAGATGGACAGGGGAGGAGAACACTGAAGCTTTCTTT.

V and J are TRBV10-3 and TRBJ2-6; no firm D call. The CDR3 is made up of 15 amino acids. V gave up 2 bases and J gave up 0 bases, with 5 bases separating them. Germline CDR1 reads ENHRY; CDR2 reads SYGVKD. CDR3 bases: TGTGCCATCAGTGAGCCCAGCTCTGGGGCCAACGTCCTGACTTTC. It is translated as CAISEPSSGANVLTF.

This clonotype showed up just a few times. The genes are TRBV10-3 and TRBJ2-7; maybe TRBD2 (5 bases). CDR3 length equals 15 residues. Deletions cut 0 bases from V and 4 bases from J, with 13 bases between. Germline loops: CDR1 ENHRY, CDR2 SYGVKD. The CDR3: CAISESRNRDYEQYF. In nucleotides, the CDR3 is TGTGCCATCAGTGAGTCACGGAACCGGGATTACGAGCAGTACTTC.

This clonotype appeared a few times. In DNA, the CDR3 is TGCAGCGCCTCCGGGACAGGGGATGAAAAACTGTTTTTT. It is translated as CSASGTGDEKLFF. V is TRBV29-1 and J is TRBJ1-4, with TRBD1 matching 10 bases. The ends lost 7 bases at V and 6 bases at J; junction bases unmatched: 5. CDR1 is SQVTM, CDR2 ANQGSEA, per germline. This CDR3 contains 13 residues.

This clonotype was detected only a few times. V gene TRBV28 combines with J gene TRBJ2-4; maybe TRBD1 (5 bases). Germline CDR1 reads MDHEN; CDR2 reads SYDVKM. Trimming cost V 7 bases and J 1 base, with 17 bases left between them. This CDR3 comprises 16 residues. The CDR3 loop reads CASTSTMYRAKNIQYF. In nucleotides, the CDR3 is TGTGCCAGCACCTCTACAATGTACAGGGCCAAAAACATTCAGTACTTC.

This clonotype was seen a few times. The rearrangement joins TRBV6-5 to TRBJ2-7; D tentatively fits TRBD1 or TRBD2 (5 bases each). Trimming stripped 7 bases from V and 9 bases from J, with 22 bases between. Germline loops: CDR1 MNHEY, CDR2 SVGAGI. This CDR3 has 14 residues. The CDR3, as DNA: TGTGCCAGCAAATCCCGGGACGCAGCCTCCCGGCAGTACTTC. This codes for CASKSRDAASRQYF.

The CDR3 DNA sequence: TGCAGTGCTAGTGGGCAGGGGCGCGAAAAACTGTTTTTT. Translating gives CSASGQGREKLFF. The chain recombines TRBV20-1 with TRBJ1-4, with TRBD1 as a possible D gene (6 bases). In germline, CDR1 is DFQATT, CDR2 SNEGSKA (reference sequence). Trimming left V 3 bases short and J 8 bases short, with 13 bases between. CDR3 length: 13 residues.

This clonotype has ten or more counts. V and J are TRBV27 and TRBJ2-2; D remains unclear. Germline CDR1 MNHEY, CDR2 SMNVEV (reference sequence). V lost 0 bases to trimming and J lost 3 bases, with 2 bases between them. There are 13 residues in the CDR3. The CDR3 here is CASSLSYTGELFF. The CDR3 nucleotides are TGTGCCAGCAGTTTATCGTACACCGGGGAGCTGTTTTTT.

This rearrangement joins TRBV6-2 or TRBV6-3 to TRBJ2-1; 7 bases are shared with TRBD2. The CDR3 is 16 residues long. V shed 2 bases, J shed 2 bases, and the junction held 6 bases outside the gene matches. Per germline, CDR1 MNHEY and CDR2 SVGEGT. CDR3 sequence: CASSYGREDTYNEQFF. DNA of the CDR3: TGTGCCAGCAGTTACGGACGGGAGGACACCTACAATGAGCAGTTCTTC.

The chain combines TRBV3-1 with TRBJ2-3; D is unclear. Trimming stripped 1 base from V and 3 bases from J, with 11 bases between. The CDR3 extends over 15 amino acids. Germline V gene lookup returns CDR1 LGHDT and CDR2 YNNKEL (reference sequence). This CDR3 reads CASSQVPLGTDTQYF. CDR3 DNA sequence: TGTGCCAGCAGCCAAGTGCCCCTAGGAACAGATACGCAGTATTTT.

This clonotype occurred a few times. The chain joins TRBV9 to TRBJ2-1; tentatively, D is TRBD2 (6 bases). V lost 4 bases and J lost 1, with 12 bases in between. CDR3 length: 15 residues. Germline CDR1 SGDLS, CDR2 YYNGEE. CDR3 sequence (DNA): TGTGCCAGCAGCCCGGGGGAGGTATCCTACAATGAGCAGTTCTTC. Protein product: CASSPGEVSYNEQFF.

This clonotype appeared a few times. The chain uses TRBV20-1 and TRBJ2-7; 15 bases line up with TRBD2. Judging by the DNA end, TRBJ2-1 fits better; the J call may be wrong. This CDR3 spans 14 amino acids. CDR1 and CDR2 (germline): DFQATT, SNEGSKA (reference sequence). CDR3 sequence: CSAGLAGGINEQFF. The CDR3 DNA reads as TGCAGTGCTGGACTAGCGGGAGGGATCAATGAGCAGTTCTTC.

The V gene is TRBV15, the J gene TRBJ2-3; no firm D call. The CDR3 consists of 13 residues. The germline gives CDR1 LNHNV, CDR2 YYDKDF (reference sequence). V lost 4 bases and J lost 14, with 19 bases in between. The CDR3 nucleotides read TGTGCCACCAGCAAAGCAGGAACTGGGCTGGGGTATTTT. It translates to CATSKAGTGLGYF.

This clonotype was picked up a small number of times. V is TRBV7-9 and J is TRBJ1-5, with a possible D match to TRBD1 (5 bases). Trimming stripped 5 bases from V and 1 base from J, with 9 bases between. CDR3 length equals 14 residues. Germline V gene sequence: CDR1 SEHNR, CDR2 FQNEAQ (reference sequence). CDR3 protein: CASSHRDSNQPQHF. CDR3 DNA: TGTGCCAGCAGCCACCGGGACAGCAATCAGCCCCAGCATTTT.

This clonotype was counted a few times. The chain couples TRBV7-9 to TRBJ2-5, with TRBD2 identical over 7 bases. The DNA end favors TRBJ2-7, so the J call may be wrong. The CDR3 covers 15 residues. Per the germline V gene, CDR1 is SEHNR and CDR2 is FQNEAQ (reference sequence). CDR3 sequence (DNA): TGTGCCAGCAGCTTAGCGGGGGGACTAAACTACGAGCAGTACTTC. Translated, it gives CASSLAGGLNYEQYF.

Many counts were recorded for this clonotype. The V and J genes are TRBV12-3 or TRBV12-4 and TRBJ2-5; 12 bases match TRBD2. The length of the CDR3 is 14 residues. J lost 3 bases, V lost 6 bases, and 2 bases had no gene match. The CDR3 protein is CASSRLAGEETQYF. CDR3 sequence (DNA): TGTGCCAGCAGCCGACTAGCGGGGGAAGAGACCCAGTACTTC.

The chain recombines TRBV6-6 with TRBJ2-6, with 8 bases matching TRBD1. The trim removed 6 bases at V and 4 bases at J, leaving 5 bases unmatched. The CDR3 sequence is 15 residues long. CDR1 and CDR2 from the germline V gene are MNHNY and SVGAGI (reference sequence). For the CDR3, the DNA is TGTGCCAGCAGATGGACAGGGAACGGGGCCAACGTCCTGACTTTC. Amino acids: CASRWTGNGANVLTF.

This clonotype has just a few counts. The rearrangement joins TRBV10-2 to TRBJ2-3; 10 bases agree with TRBD2. This CDR3 has 15 amino acids. The germline CDR1 and CDR2 sequences are WSHSY and SAAADI. V gave up 8 bases and J gave up 4 bases; unmatched junction bases: 9. The CDR3 region is CASRFLAGVPDTQYF. CDR3 coding DNA: TGCGCCAGCCGATTTCTAGCGGGAGTCCCAGATACGCAGTATTTT.

The V gene is TRBV6-2 or TRBV6-3, the J gene TRBJ2-1, with D possibly being TRBD2 (5 bases). The last part of the DNA fits TRBJ2-7 better; the J call may be wrong. Per germline, CDR1 MNHEY and CDR2 SVGEGT. CDR3 length equals 17 residues. CDR3 sequence reads: CASSPFWASGPSYEQYF. CDR3 coding DNA: TGTGCCAGCAGTCCGTTCTGGGCGAGCGGACCCTCCTACGAGCAGTACTTC.

The J gene is TRBJ2-2, the V gene TRBV12-3 or TRBV12-4, with unresolved D. The CDR3 sequence is 11 residues long. Trimming left V 6 bases short and J 4 bases short, with 3 bases between. DNA of the CDR3: TGTGCCAGCAGAGGCACCGGGGAGCTGTTTTTT. Its translation is CASRGTGELFF.

This clonotype has only a few counts. The rearrangement joins TRBV5-1 to TRBJ2-1; tentative D call: TRBD1 (6 bases). The ends were cut back, 4 bases at V and 10 bases at J, with 18 bases in the middle. The CDR3 totals 14 residues. Germline CDR1 is SGHRS and CDR2 is YFSETQ. The CDR3 DNA sequence: TGCGCCAGCAGCATCGGGACACCGGGAATCGAGCAGTTCTTC. It encodes CASSIGTPGIEQFF.

J is TRBJ1-1 and V is TRBV19; maybe TRBD1 (6 bases). CDR3 length: 14 residues. The V gene's germline CDR1 is LNHDA and CDR2 SQIVND (reference sequence). V lost 3 bases to trimming and J lost 6 bases, with 14 bases between them. In DNA, the CDR3 is TGTGCCAGTAGTATGGGGGGGCAGGGCGCTGAAGCTTTCTTT. As protein: CASSMGGQGAEAFF.

J is TRBJ2-1 and V is TRBV12-3 or TRBV12-4, with D unresolved. Trimming removed 4 bases from V and 3 bases from J, with 16 bases in between. The CDR3 consists of 16 residues. Written as DNA, the CDR3 is TGTGCCAGCAGTTCTGGGAACGGACGCTTCTACAATGAGCAGTTCTTC. This encodes CASSSGNGRFYNEQFF.

V usage is TRBV12-5 and J usage is TRBJ2-3, with D uncertain. The germline V gene encodes CDR1 LGHNT and CDR2 FRNRAP. The V and J ends lost 1 base and 4 bases respectively, with 3 bases between them. The CDR3 is 12 residues long. The CDR3, as DNA: TGTGCTAGTGGTTTGGATTCAGATACGCAGTATTTT. Its translation: CASGLDSDTQYF. Full variable domain (outside the CDR3, taken from reference TRBV12-5 and TRBJ2-3): DARVTQTPRHKVTEMGQEVTMRCQPILGHNTVFWYRQTMMQGLELLAYFRNRAPLDDSGMPKDRFSAEMPDATLATLKIQPSEPRDSAVYFCASGLDSDTQYFGPGTRLTVL.

The sample holds a few counts of this clonotype. The chain employs TRBV10-3 and TRBJ2-5, with D perhaps matching TRBD1 or TRBD2 (5 bases each). CDR1 is ENHRY, CDR2 SYGVKD, per germline. The CDR3 sequence is 16 residues long. With 0 bases removed from V and 1 base from J, the gap between germline ends came to 12 bases. The CDR3 nucleotides are TGTGCCATCAGTGAGTCGAATCTGGGACCCCAAGAGACCCAGTACTTC. This codes for CAISESNLGPQETQYF.